The entry that follows covers one TCR beta chain sequence. Its antigen remains unknown. CDR1 is MDHEN and CDR2 is SYDVKM in the germline V gene. The CDR3 has 12 amino acids. This specimen comes from a study of cytomegalovirus exposure and HLA in healthy donors. The study, taken as a whole, reports: The authors enumerated over 150 TCR beta chains as linked to cytomegalovirus. Productive rates of about 87% or about 30% were seen for most TCR beta V segments in an earlier analysis. Reportedly, a later analysis found an Asian-associated ancestry cluster had fewer N-insertions than the approximately 670-donor mean.

PCR primers comprised 60 Vbeta and 13 Jbeta primers. This table comes from immunoSEQ multiplex PCR, and its TCRdb copy is limited to in-frame clones, with some not included. The sample comprises about 130,000 clones, approximately 75% of which are singletons, and approximately 6% rests with the top ten. These donors counted as nominally healthy when sampled, but unrecorded immune exposures were likely. This clonotype was sampled from a woman aged 40 to 50 in good health and CMV-seropositive. This chain links TRBV28 with TRBJ2-7; 11 bases agree with TRBD1. Sequencing input: PBMCs. The CDR3 region has the DNA TGTGCCAGCAGCTCCCGGGACAGGGGGTACCTGGTC. It encodes CASSSRDRGYLV.